The subject of this entry is one T cell receptor (beta chain). Treatment defined: preoperative locoregional IRX-2 cytokine immunotherapy. Preoperative locoregional IRX-2 cytokine immunotherapy was tested in the phase Ib source study. Unmatched junction bases numbered 9, after V lost 3 bases and J lost 0 bases. Germline values: CDR1 MDHEN, CDR2 SYDVKM. CDR3 length: 18 amino acids. The data were obtained in a study of preoperative IRX-2 immunotherapy in early breast cancer. Generated by immunoSEQ multiplex PCR, the TCRdb table keeps only in-frame clones and is missing some. The sample records tens of thousands of clones, roughly 96% being singletons.

The TCR originated in a human donor with breast cancer. V gene TRBV28 combines with J gene TRBJ1-3, with 9 bases matching TRBD1. The sample was acquired from a patient treated with IRX-2 immunotherapy. CDR3 amino acids: CASSLGTGLGISGNTIYF. CDR3 DNA: TGTGCCAGCAGTTTGGGGACAGGGCTGGGTATCTCTGGAAACACCATATATTTT.